The rows below give T cell receptor beta chains drawn from one sample of a study of shared clonotypes between healthy human individuals. Clones were read by immunoSEQ multiplex PCR, and TCRdb kept only the in-frame ones, dropping some. In the table there are around 2.1 million clones, approximately 94% of which are singletons. The sample was naive CD4+ T cells sorted from blood. The receptors were gathered from a man between 18 and 35 years old in good health. Both conserved end residues are part of each CDR3. Each record gives: clone size, V gene, J gene, D gene, CDR3 protein, CDR3 DNA. A D gene is named only where the DNA matches it firmly. Rows give clone size only sometimes, using once, few, many, or a class for an expanded clone.

NA,TRBV6-5,TRBJ1-5,TRBD1,CASSWGQGIQPQHF,TGTGCCAGCAGCTGGGGACAGGGAATTCAGCCCCAGCATTTT
NA,TRBV5-1,TRBJ1-1,NA,CASSGPANTEAFF,TGCGCCAGCTCGGGGCCAGCGAACACTGAAGCTTTCTTT
NA,TRBV6-1,TRBJ1-5,NA,CAISRARGNQPQHF,TGTGCCATCTCGCGGGCGCGAGGCAATCAGCCCCAGCATTTT
NA,TRBV7-2,TRBJ1-4,NA,CASSLAGGVFEKLFF,TGTGCCAGCAGCTTAGCGGGCGGGGTGTTTGAAAAACTGTTTTTT
NA,TRBV6-1,TRBJ2-5,NA,CASTPAGRETQYF,TGTGCCAGCACCCCAGCCGGACGGGAGACCCAGTACTTC
NA,TRBV30,TRBJ2-5,TRBD2,CAWSGQRVFGLAGGLETQYF,TGTGCCTGGAGCGGACAGAGAGTCTTTGGGCTAGCGGGAGGGTTAGAGACCCAGTACTTC
NA,TRBV18,TRBJ2-5,TRBD1,CASSRGTAQETQYF,TGTGCCAGCTCACGGGGGACAGCCCAAGAGACCCAGTACTTC
NA,TRBV10-2,TRBJ2-7,NA,CASSGPGTNYEQYF,TGCGCCAGCAGTGGACCAGGGACAAACTACGAGCAGTACTTC
NA,TRBV7-2,TRBJ1-2,NA,CASSLGTVNGYTF,TGTGCCAGCAGCTTAGGTACAGTTAATGGCTACACCTTC
NA,TRBV7-2,TRBJ2-7,NA,CASSLVYSSYEQYF,TGTGCCAGCAGCTTAGTGTACAGCTCCTACGAGCAGTACTTC
NA,TRBV4-1,TRBJ1-5,NA,CASSQDNSNQPQHF,TGCGCCAGCAGCCAAGACAATAGCAATCAGCCCCAGCATTTT
NA,TRBV2,TRBJ2-5,NA,CASSPQGWDQYF,TGTGCCAGCAGCCCGCAGGGGTGGGACCAGTACTTC
once,TRBV30,TRBJ2-2,NA,CAWTLHYRQANTGELFF,TGTGCCTGGACCCTGCACTACCGACAGGCGAACACCGGGGAGCTGTTTTTT
NA,TRBV7-2,TRBJ2-1,TRBD2,CASSLPSGRSAKFF,TGTGCCAGCAGCTTGCCTAGCGGGAGAAGCGCGAAGTTCTTC
NA,TRBV10-3,TRBJ2-1,NA,CAISEGRASYNEQFF,TGTGCCATCAGTGAAGGTAGGGCTAGTTACAATGAGCAGTTCTTC
NA,TRBV11-3,TRBJ2-2,NA,CASSLGSWTQNTGELFF,TGTGCCAGCAGCTTAGGTAGTTGGACACAGAACACCGGGGAGCTGTTTTTT
once,TRBV28,TRBJ2-7,TRBD1,CASRMTGSSYEQYF,TGTGCCAGCAGGATGACAGGGAGCTCCTACGAGCAGTACTTC
NA,TRBV4-3,TRBJ2-2,TRBD2,CASSPQGLTNTGELFF,TGCGCCAGCAGCCCCCAGGGACTAACGAACACCGGGGAGCTGTTTTTT
NA,TRBV7-2,TRBJ2-1,NA,CASSLGPGAAHEQFF,TGTGCCAGCAGCTTAGGGCCGGGAGCGGCACATGAGCAGTTCTTC
NA,TRBV6-6,TRBJ2-3,NA,CASLPLVAGTQYF,TGTGCCAGTCTTCCCTTAGTAGCAGGGACGCAGTATTTT
NA,TRBV4-3,TRBJ2-1,NA,CASSQDLDGYNEQFF,TGCGCCAGCAGCCAAGATCTCGACGGTTACAATGAGCAGTTCTTC
NA,TRBV19,TRBJ2-1,TRBD2,CASRATGGRLNEQFF,TGTGCCAGTAGGGCCACGGGAGGCCGGCTGAATGAGCAGTTCTTC
NA,TRBV30,TRBJ2-1,NA,CAWSVGGQQFF,TGTGCCTGGAGTGTAGGGGGACAGCAGTTCTTC
NA,TRBV5-6,TRBJ2-7,NA,CASSYRATSPYEQYF,TGTGCCAGCAGCTATCGGGCTACTTCTCCCTACGAGCAGTACTTC
NA,TRBV5-4,TRBJ2-3,NA,CASSLQTGGTDTQYF,TGTGCCAGCAGCTTGCAGACAGGCGGCACAGATACGCAGTATTTT
once,TRBV7-2,TRBJ1-6,TRBD1,CASTQGAGSPLHF,TGTGCCAGCACCCAGGGGGCAGGTTCACCCCTCCACTTT
NA,TRBV6-5,TRBJ1-6,NA,CASSWGGIRSPLHF,TGTGCCAGCAGTTGGGGAGGAATACGTTCACCCCTCCACTTT
NA,TRBV6-1,TRBJ1-2,TRBD1,CASSENRGTEGYTF,TGTGCCAGCAGTGAAAACAGGGGGACGGAAGGCTACACCTTC
NA,TRBV7-3,TRBJ2-1,TRBD1,CASSLGRGRYNEQFF,TGTGCCAGCAGCTTAGGCAGGGGGCGATACAATGAGCAGTTCTTC
once,TRBV29-1,TRBJ1-1,NA,CSVGLTPIKDEAFF,TGCAGCGTTGGCCTCACCCCCATCAAGGATGAAGCTTTCTTT
NA,TRBV2,TRBJ2-2,NA,CASSVSQGGGELFF,TGTGCCAGCAGTGTCAGTCAGGGAGGCGGGGAGCTGTTTTTT
once,TRBV5-1,TRBJ2-5,NA,CASSSRPETQYF,TGCGCCAGCTCATCTAGGCCCGAGACCCAGTACTTC
once,TRBV6-5,TRBJ1-1,NA,CASSYFSGPNTEAFF,TGTGCCAGCAGTTATTTCTCGGGACCGAACACTGAAGCTTTCTTT
NA,TRBV11-3,TRBJ2-3,NA,CASSFQGGKADTQYF,TGTGCCAGCAGCTTCCAGGGGGGCAAGGCAGATACGCAGTATTTT
NA,TRBV7-2,TRBJ2-7,NA,CASSLWGAGTSYEQYF,TGTGCCAGCAGCTTATGGGGAGCAGGGACGTCCTACGAGCAGTACTTC
few,TRBV29-1,TRBJ1-3,NA,CSETDTGSGNTIYF,TGCAGCGAGACGGACACAGGGTCTGGAAACACCATATATTTT
once,TRBV6-6,TRBJ2-1,NA,CASSYGRGHYNEQFF,TGTGCCAGCAGTTACGGCCGGGGACATTACAATGAGCAGTTCTTC
NA,TRBV4-3,TRBJ2-7,TRBD2,CASSPGLAGESYEQYF,TGCGCCAGCAGCCCTGGACTAGCGGGAGAATCCTACGAGCAGTACTTC
NA,TRBV9,TRBJ2-5,NA,CASSVGALQETQYF,TGTGCCAGCAGCGTAGGGGCGCTCCAAGAGACCCAGTACTTC
NA,TRBV28,TRBJ1-6,TRBD1,CASSGGQGIFSPLHF,TGTGCCAGCAGTGGGGGACAGGGAATCTTCTCACCCCTCCACTTT
once,TRBV10-3,TRBJ2-2,TRBD2,CAISESKRTSDTGELFF,TGTGCCATCAGTGAGTCGAAGAGAACTAGCGACACCGGGGAGCTGTTTTTT
NA,TRBV7-2,TRBJ1-5,TRBD1,CASSLSKDRGNQPQHF,TGTGCCAGCAGCTTATCAAAGGACAGGGGCAATCAGCCCCAGCATTTT
NA,TRBV11-3,TRBJ2-1,NA,CASSLNGEAEQFF,TGTGCCAGCAGCTTAAACGGAGAGGCTGAGCAGTTCTTC
NA,TRBV6-5,TRBJ1-1,NA,CASSYGAGDTEAFF,TGTGCCAGCAGTTACGGGGCAGGTGACACTGAAGCTTTCTTT
NA,TRBV11-2,TRBJ2-7,TRBD2,CASSLVALAYEQYF,TGTGCCAGCAGCTTAGTAGCACTAGCGTACGAGCAGTACTTC
NA,TRBV10-3,TRBJ2-5,NA,CAISESERETQYF,TGTGCCATCAGTGAGTCAGAGAGGGAGACCCAGTACTTC
NA,TRBV5-1,TRBJ1-2,NA,CASSTAAEGGYTF,TGCGCCAGTTCGACTGCCGCGGAGGGTGGCTACACCTTC
NA,TRBV30,TRBJ1-3,NA,CAWEGNTGNTIYF,TGTGCCTGGGAGGGGAACACAGGAAACACCATATATTTT
once,TRBV18,TRBJ2-3,NA,CASSPPSMREDTQYF,TGTGCCAGCTCACCACCAAGTATGCGCGAGGATACGCAGTATTTT
NA,TRBV19,TRBJ2-5,NA,CASSISPETQYF,TGTGCCAGTAGTATATCTCCGGAGACCCAGTACTTC
NA,TRBV15,TRBJ1-1,NA,CATSRAQGTWAEAFF,TGTGCCACCAGCAGAGCGCAGGGGACCTGGGCTGAAGCTTTCTTT
NA,TRBV9,TRBJ1-3,NA,CASSVAPSGNTIYF,TGTGCCAGCAGCGTAGCTCCTTCTGGAAACACCATATATTTT
NA,TRBV28,TRBJ2-5,TRBD2,CASSLIQRGEETQYF,TGTGCCAGCAGTTTAATTCAGCGGGGGGAAGAGACCCAGTACTTC